This TCR beta chain was recorded in a study of OX40 agonist ivuxolimab in advanced cancers. About the research overall: Of mixed ages from about 23 to 79 and averaging 60 years, the group was 65% to 85% male. Study outcomes and limitations: People who partly responded at 0.1-3.0 mg/kg had some of the least clonal expansion seen.

Remarks on this clone: What it binds is unknown.

Clones were read by immunoSEQ multiplex PCR, and TCRdb kept only the in-frame ones, dropping some. The data contain about 46,000 clones, about 87% of them seen just once; the ten biggest clones take up 10% to 12%. Germline V CDR1 and CDR2: SGHDT, YYEEEE. Trimming pared 7 bases from V and 1 base from J, leaving 8 bases between. The CDR3 has 13 amino acids. The TCR originated in an adult with an advanced solid tumor such as melanoma, head and neck, liver or kidney cancer. The genes are TRBV5-6 and TRBJ2-2, with no clear D. Sequenced material: CD4+ or CD8+ T cells sorted from blood, taken in a trial of the OX40 agonist ivuxolimab. DNA for the CDR3: TGTGCCAGCCACGGGCAGAACACCGGGGAGCTGTTTTTT. It yields the protein CASHGQNTGELFF.